Presented here are 13 T cell receptor beta chains from one specimen sequenced in a study of PD-1 blockade in classical Hodgkin lymphoma. Assay used: immunoSEQ multiplex PCR; TCRdb lists only in-frame clones, some missing. The table records around 96,000 clones, approximately 83% of them present only once. Every patient relapsed after autologous stem cell transplantation, and brentuximab vedotin exposure varied. The input for sequencing was peripheral blood mononuclear cells (PBMCs), taken at baseline. These TCRs come from a human donor with classical Hodgkin lymphoma.

V gene TRBV6-4 combines with J gene TRBJ2-1, with D perhaps matching TRBD2 (5 bases). The germline V gene has CDR1 MRHNA and CDR2 SNTAGT. Trimming removed 5 bases at V and 9 bases at J, with 23 bases between. There are 16 residues in the CDR3. The CDR3 loop reads CASSYSGALGSGEQFF. The CDR3 region has the DNA TGTGCCAGCAGTTACAGCGGAGCCCTAGGCTCCGGTGAGCAGTTCTTC.

This chain connects TRBV5-5 to TRBJ1-1; perhaps TRBD1 as D (5 bases). The CDR3 is made up of 14 amino acids. Per the germline V gene, CDR1 is SGHKS and CDR2 is YYEKEE (reference sequence). Trimming cost V 0 bases and J 3 bases, with 9 bases left between them. The CDR3 bases are TGTGCCAGCAGCTTGGGGGGCTGGGACACTGAAGCTTTCTTT. This codes for CASSLGGWDTEAFF.

This clone has more than one count but fewer than ten. The rearrangement uses TRBV15 and TRBJ1-2; TRBD1 matches 8 bases. Unmatched junction bases numbered 7, after V lost 0 bases and J lost 7 bases. The CDR3 has 15 amino acids. Germline loops: CDR1 LNHNV, CDR2 YYDKDF (reference sequence). CDR3 residues: CATSREAQGVSGYTF. The CDR3 DNA reads TGTGCCACCAGCAGAGAGGCACAGGGGGTGTCTGGCTACACCTTC.

This clone showed up just once. The gene calls are TRBV7-2 and TRBJ2-3, with D hard to call. Germline CDR1 SGHTA, CDR2 FQGNSA. CDR3 length equals 13 residues. The ends were cut back, 2 bases at V and 7 bases at J, with 10 bases in the middle. For the CDR3, the DNA is TGTGCCAGCAGCTTATACTCACTGTATACGCAGTATTTT. This codes for CASSLYSLYTQYF.

The rearrangement uses TRBV2 and TRBJ2-3; the D is unclear. Germline CDR1 and CDR2: SNHLY and FYNNEI. The length of the CDR3 is 15 residues. V was shortened by 3 bases and J by 2 bases, with 12 bases between the two germline ends. The CDR3 coding sequence is TGTGCCAGCAGTGAGGCCACCCCTGCCACAGATACGCAGTATTTT. Translated, it gives CASSEATPATDTQYF.

CDR3 protein: CASSRTPTDTQYF. The CDR3 DNA reads as TGTGCCAGCAGCCGGACCCCGACAGATACGCAGTATTTT. The rearrangement joins TRBV7-2 to TRBJ2-3; D ambiguous. The germline V gene encodes CDR1 SGHTA and CDR2 FQGNSA. This CDR3 comprises 13 residues. Trimming removed 5 bases at V and 3 bases at J, with 9 bases between.

The J gene is TRBJ2-1, the V gene TRBV6-5; D ambiguous. Looked up from germline, CDR1 is MNHEY and CDR2 is SVGAGI. CDR3 length: 14 amino acids. V gave up 5 bases and J gave up 4 bases, with 12 bases separating them. This CDR3 reads CASSPSLGYNEQFF. CDR3 coding DNA: TGTGCCAGCAGTCCCTCGCTAGGATACAATGAGCAGTTCTTC.

This clone has just a few counts. The chain joins TRBV5-4 to TRBJ2-1, with 12 bases fitting TRBD2. With V trimmed by 4 bases and J by 4 bases, 6 bases remained unmatched. CDR3 length: 16 amino acids. CDR1 is SGHNT and CDR2 is YYREEE in the germline V gene (reference sequence). The DNA of the CDR3 is TGTGCCAGCAGCCGGGGGGGGACTAGCGGGTACAATGAGCAGTTCTTC. Translating it yields CASSRGGTSGYNEQFF. Variable domain in full (rest from reference TRBV5-4 and TRBJ2-1): ETGVTQSPTHLIKTRGQQVTLRCSSQSGHNTVSWYQQALGQGPQFIFQYYREEENGRGNFPPRFSGLQFPNYSSELNVNALELDDSALYLCASSRGGTSGYNEQFFGPGTRLTVL.

V gene TRBV28 combines with J gene TRBJ2-1; D gene unclear. V was shortened by 5 bases and J by 9 bases, with 17 bases between the two germline ends. The CDR3 is 14 amino acids. Germline CDR1 is MDHEN and CDR2 is SYDVKM. The CDR3 nucleotides are TGTGCCAGCAGTCGCGCCGTGATCCCACCTGAGCAGTTCTTC. This translates into CASSRAVIPPEQFF.

The chain has TRBV27 and TRBJ1-5, with a tentative D call TRBD1 (5 bases). The CDR3 has 17 residues. Deletions cut 5 bases from V and 2 bases from J, with 19 bases between. The V gene's germline CDR1 is MNHEY and CDR2 SMNVEV (reference sequence). The CDR3 DNA reads as TGTGCCAGCAGTAGTTTTGGTGAACAGGTAGGCAATCAGCCCCAGCATTTT. As protein: CASSSFGEQVGNQPQHF.

The CDR3 nucleotides are TGCGCCAGCAGCTTGGCCGTCCAGGATAACACCATATATTTT. As protein: CASSLAVQDNTIYF. The V gene is TRBV5-1, the J gene TRBJ1-3; D gene unclear. The CDR3 contains 14 residues. With 0 bases removed from V and 7 bases from J, the gap between germline ends came to 11 bases. The germline V gene encodes CDR1 SGHRS and CDR2 YFSETQ.

The chain combines TRBV6-1 with TRBJ1-2, with TRBD1 as a possible D gene (5 bases). Trimming stripped 7 bases from V and 0 bases from J, with 12 bases between. The germline CDR1 and CDR2 sequences are MNHNS and SASEGT. The CDR3 loop spans 14 amino acids. CDR3 nucleotides: TGTGCCAGCATGCAAGGGGAAGCTAACTATGGCTACACCTTC. Translating gives CASMQGEANYGYTF.

This clone was picked up one time. The V and J genes are TRBV5-1 and TRBJ2-3, with 8 bases fitting TRBD2. This CDR3 is 15 amino acids long. The germline V gene has CDR1 SGHRS and CDR2 YFSETQ. V dropped 4 bases and J dropped 3; count of bases not matched to a gene: 7. The CDR3 DNA reads TGCGCCAGCAGCCTCCAGCGGGAGCGGACAGATACGCAGTATTTT. This codes for CASSLQRERTDTQYF.